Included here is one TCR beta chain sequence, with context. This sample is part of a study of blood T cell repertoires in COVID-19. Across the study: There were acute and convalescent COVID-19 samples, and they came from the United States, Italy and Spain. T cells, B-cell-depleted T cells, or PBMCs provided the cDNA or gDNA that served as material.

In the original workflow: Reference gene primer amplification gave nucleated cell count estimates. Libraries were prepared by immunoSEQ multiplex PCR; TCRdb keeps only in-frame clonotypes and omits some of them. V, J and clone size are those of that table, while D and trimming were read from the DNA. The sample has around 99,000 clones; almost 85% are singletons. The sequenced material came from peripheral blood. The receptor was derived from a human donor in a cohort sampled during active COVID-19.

The CDR3 sequence is CASSPAGTGTGNTIYF. CDR3 bases: TGTGCCAGCAGCCCCGCCGGAACAGGGACTGGAAACACCATATATTTT. The gene calls are TRBV5-4 and TRBJ1-3; a possible D gene is TRBD1 (6 bases). From germline, CDR1 is SGHNT and CDR2 YYREEE (reference sequence). The CDR3 spans 16 residues. Trimming shortened V by 4 bases and J by 2 bases, and 16 bases separated the two germline ends.